This entry describes one T cell receptor beta chain. What it binds is not known. Germline CDR1 reads KGHSH; CDR2 reads LQKENI. CDR3 size: 12 residues. The V end was cut by 6 bases, the J end by 6 bases, with 11 bases between. The data were obtained in a study of shared clonotypes between healthy human individuals. Study-wide results and limits: Among donors, the sharing of clonotypes was expected to be influenced by sequencing depth.

The data were produced by immunoSEQ multiplex PCR, yet TCRdb's version contains in-frame clones alone and is incomplete. The sample has around 750,000 clones; roughly 70% are singletons. Sequenced input: memory CD4+ T cells sorted from blood. The subset here: CD45RA-negative fraction. The source of this sequence is a woman aged 30 to 39 in good health. This chain uses TRBV18 with TRBJ1-2, with a possible D match to TRBD1 (5 bases). CDR3 sequence (DNA): TGTGCCAGCTCCTCACAAGGGGATGGCTACACCTTC. Protein sequence: CASSSQGDGYTF.